This entry features one T cell receptor beta chain sequence. The antigen is undetermined. V was cut by 3 bases and J by 5 bases, with 11 bases left in between. This CDR3 has 13 amino acids. From germline, CDR1 is SGHTA and CDR2 FQGNSA. This record belongs to a study of cytomegalovirus exposure and HLA in healthy donors. Whole-study findings and limits: With further analysis later on, most CMV-associated TCR beta chains appeared HLA-restricted. According to a later analysis, donors in an Asian-associated ancestry cluster reportedly had fewer N-insertions than the approximately 730-donor mean.

The primer mix had 60 Vbeta and 13 Jbeta primers. Assay used: immunoSEQ multiplex PCR; TCRdb lists only in-frame clones, some missing. The profile shows 160,000 or so clones, 82% of them singletons. V usage is TRBV7-2 and J usage is TRBJ2-7, with D tentatively TRBD1 (5 bases). Sequencing was done on a sample of PBMCs. The receptor was isolated from a man aged 50-59 years in good health and CMV-seropositive. CDR3 coding DNA: TGTGCCAGCAGCTTTACAGGCCCTAACGAGCAGTACTTC. It encodes CASSFTGPNEQYF.